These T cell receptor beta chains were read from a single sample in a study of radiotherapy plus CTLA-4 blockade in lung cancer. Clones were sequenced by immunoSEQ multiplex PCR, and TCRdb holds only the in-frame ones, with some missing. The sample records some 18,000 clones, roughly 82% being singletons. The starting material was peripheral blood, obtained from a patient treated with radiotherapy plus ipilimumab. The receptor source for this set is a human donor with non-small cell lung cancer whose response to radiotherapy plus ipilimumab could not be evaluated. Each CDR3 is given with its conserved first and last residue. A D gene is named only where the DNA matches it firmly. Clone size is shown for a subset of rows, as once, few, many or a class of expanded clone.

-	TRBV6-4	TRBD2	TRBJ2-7	TGTGCCAGCAGTCGGGACTACCTGGGGGAGCAGTACTTC	CASSRDYLGEQYF
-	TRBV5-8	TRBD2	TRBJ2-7	TGTGCCAGTCGGCTGGGGGGGTACGAGCAGTACTTC	CASRLGGYEQYF
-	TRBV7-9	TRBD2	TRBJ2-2	TGTGCCAGCAGCTTAGGGGCTAGCGGGGGCTTGAACACCGGGGAGCTGTTTTTT	CASSLGASGGLNTGELFF
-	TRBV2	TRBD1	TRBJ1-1	TGTGCCAGTCACGAGGGGACAGAACGTAGTGCTTTCTTT	CASHEGTERSAFF
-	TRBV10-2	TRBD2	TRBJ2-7	TGCGCCAGCAGTGACCCGATCCCCTTTGGCGGGGGGGCGACAATCTCCTACGAGCAGTACTTC	CASSDPIPFGGGATISYEQYF
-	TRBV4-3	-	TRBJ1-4	TGCGCCAGCAGCCAAGACTTCCCTAATGAAAAACTGTTTTTT	CASSQDFPNEKLFF
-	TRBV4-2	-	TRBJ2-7	TGTGCCAGCAGCCCACAGGCCTACAGGGAAGATGGCGAGCAGTACTTC	CASSPQAYREDGEQYF
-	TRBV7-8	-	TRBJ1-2	TGTGCCAGCAGCTTCCAGCCGCAGGTTAGGGGTGGCTACACCTTC	CASSFQPQVRGGYTF
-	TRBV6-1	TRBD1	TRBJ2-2	TGTGCCAGCAGTGTGGACAGGGCGAACACCGGGGAGCTGTTTTTT	CASSVDRANTGELFF
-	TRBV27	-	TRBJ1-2	TGTGCCAGCAGTCCCAAGATGGCAGGGGCTCGGGGCTACACCTTC	CASSPKMAGARGYTF
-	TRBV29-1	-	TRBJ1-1	TGCAGCGCCGCGGGGGCGGACACTGAAGCTTTCTTT	CSAAGADTEAFF
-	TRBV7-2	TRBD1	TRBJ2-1	TGTGCCAGCAGCTTAATGGGGCAGGGGGCCTACAATGAGCAGTTCTTC	CASSLMGQGAYNEQFF
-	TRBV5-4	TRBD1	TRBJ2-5	TGTGCCAGCAGCTTGGAGACAGGGGCCCAAGAGACCCAGTACTTC	CASSLETGAQETQYF
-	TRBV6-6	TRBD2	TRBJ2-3	TGTGCCAGCAGCGGGACTAGCGGGTTACTCACAGATACGCAGTATTTT	CASSGTSGLLTDTQYF
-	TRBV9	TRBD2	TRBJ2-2	TGTGCCAGCAGCTTAGGGACTAGCGGGGTAGCCGGGGAGCTGTTTTTT	CASSLGTSGVAGELFF
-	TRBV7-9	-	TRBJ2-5	TGTGCCAGCAGCTTTGGGGGTAGCGGAACTCAAGAGACCCAGTACTTC	CASSFGGSGTQETQYF
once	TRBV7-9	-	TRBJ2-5	TGTGCCAGCAGCTTATTTCAGGGCCAAGAGACCCAGTACTTC	CASSLFQGQETQYF
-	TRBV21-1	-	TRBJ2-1	TGTGCCAGCAGCCACTTGACTAGCGGGAGCTCCTACAATGAGCAGTTCTTC	CASSHLTSGSSYNEQFF
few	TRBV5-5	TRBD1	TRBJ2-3	TGTGCCAGCAGCCGGACAGGGGTTGTCACAGATACGCAGTATTTT	CASSRTGVVTDTQYF
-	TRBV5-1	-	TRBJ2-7	TGCGCCAGCAGCGGTACAGGGTCGATCTACGAGCAGTACTTC	CASSGTGSIYEQYF
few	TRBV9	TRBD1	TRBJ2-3	TGTGCCAGCAGCATCCGGGACAGCCGCACAGATACGCAGTATTTT	CASSIRDSRTDTQYF
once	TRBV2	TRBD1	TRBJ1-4	TGTGCCAGCAGCGAAACCGGGACAGGCCTTTATGAAAAACTGTTTTTT	CASSETGTGLYEKLFF
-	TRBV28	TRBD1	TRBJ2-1	TGTGCCAGCAGTTCAACCACCCGTCGGGGACAGTATTATCTGAGCTCCTACAATGAGCAGTTCTTC	CASSSTTRRGQYYLSSYNEQFF
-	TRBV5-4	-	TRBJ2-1	TGTGCCAGCAGCTTGGGGGGGCCATATTCCTACAATGAGCAGTTCTTC	CASSLGGPYSYNEQFF
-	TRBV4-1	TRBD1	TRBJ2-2	TGCGCCAGCAGCCAAGACCCACGGCCCGACAGGGTTACCGGGGAGCTGTTTTTT	CASSQDPRPDRVTGELFF
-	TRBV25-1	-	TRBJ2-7	TGTGCCAGCACTGACGACACTGGATACGAGCAGTACTTC	CASTDDTGYEQYF
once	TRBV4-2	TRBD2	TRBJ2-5	TGTGCCAGCAGCCAAGATTTAGTAGCGGGGGTCCAGTACTTC	CASSQDLVAGVQYF
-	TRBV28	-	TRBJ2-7	TGTGCCAGCCGGACAGCAAAAGCCTACGAGCAGTACTTC	CASRTAKAYEQYF
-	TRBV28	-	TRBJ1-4	TGTGCCACCACAGGGTCGACTAATGAAAAACTGTTTTTT	CATTGSTNEKLFF
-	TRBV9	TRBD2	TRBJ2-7	TGTGCCAGCAGCCCGACTAGCGGGGTATACGAGCAGTACTTC	CASSPTSGVYEQYF
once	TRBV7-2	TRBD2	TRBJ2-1	TGTGCCAGCAGCTTAGCGTGGCTAGCGGGGTCTTACAATGAGCAGTTCTTC	CASSLAWLAGSYNEQFF
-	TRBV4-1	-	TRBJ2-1	TGCGCCAGCAGCGTTACAGGAAGCTCCTACAATGAGCAGTTCTTC	CASSVTGSSYNEQFF
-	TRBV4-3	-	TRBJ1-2	TGCGCCAGCAGCCAAGGTGGAGGGTATGGCTACACCTTC	CASSQGGGYGYTF
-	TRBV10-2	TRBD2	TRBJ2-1	TGCGCCAGCAGACCCTCTAGCGGGTACAATGAGCAGTTCTTC	CASRPSSGYNEQFF
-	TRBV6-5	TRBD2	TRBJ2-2	TGTGCCAGCAGAGGACTAGCTCAGGCGGGGGAGCTGTTTTTT	CASRGLAQAGELFF
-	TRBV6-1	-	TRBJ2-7	TGTGCCAGCAGCTCCAGCTCCTACGAGCAGTACTTC	CASSSSSYEQYF
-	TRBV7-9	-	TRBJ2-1	TGTGCCAGCACCTTCGACCCGACTCGTGAGCAGTTCTTC	CASTFDPTREQFF
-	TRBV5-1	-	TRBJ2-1	TGCGCCAGCAGCTTGGAGCGGCCCTCCTACAATGAGCAGTTCTTC	CASSLERPSYNEQFF
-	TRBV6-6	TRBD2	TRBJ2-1	TGTGCCAGCAGTTACTCTGGACTAGGTGACTACAATGAGCAGTTCTTC	CASSYSGLGDYNEQFF
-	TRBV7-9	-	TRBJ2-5	TGTGCCAGCAGCTTAGCGGGAGATACACAAGAGACCCAGTACTTC	CASSLAGDTQETQYF
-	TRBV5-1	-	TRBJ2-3	TGCGCCAGCAGCTTGGACGAGGGAAATACGCAGTATTTT	CASSLDEGNTQYF
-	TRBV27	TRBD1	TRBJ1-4	TGTGCCAGCAGTCGACAGGGAAGCAATGAAAAACTGTTTTTT	CASSRQGSNEKLFF
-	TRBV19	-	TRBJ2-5	TGTGCCAGTAGTATAGGGCAGGTACAAGAGACCCAGTACTTC	CASSIGQVQETQYF
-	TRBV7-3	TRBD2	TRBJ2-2	TGTGCCAGCAGTCCCCACGGGGGAGGGCCCAGCGGGGAGCTGTTTTTT	CASSPHGGGPSGELFF
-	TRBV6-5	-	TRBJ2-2	TGTGCCAGCAGTTACCTCCGGTCCGGGGAGCTGTTTTTT	CASSYLRSGELFF
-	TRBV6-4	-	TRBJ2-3	TGTGCCAGCAGTCCCTCCGGAGGTGGGGAAGCTACGCAGTATTTT	CASSPSGGGEATQYF
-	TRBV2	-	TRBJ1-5	TGTGCCAGCAAGTTTGGCAGTTCGTTGGGCAATCAGCCCCAGCATTTT	CASKFGSSLGNQPQHF
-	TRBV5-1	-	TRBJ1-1	TGCGCCAGCAGCTTTGAGGGCGAGATGAACACTGAAGCTTTCTTT	CASSFEGEMNTEAFF
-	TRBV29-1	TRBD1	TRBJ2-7	TGCAGCGCCCGGGACAGTACTACCTACGAGCAGTACTTC	CSARDSTTYEQYF
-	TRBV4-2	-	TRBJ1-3	TGTGCCAGCAGCGAAAGTGTAGTCTCTGGAAACACCATATATTTT	CASSESVVSGNTIYF
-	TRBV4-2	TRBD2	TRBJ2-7	TGTGCCAGCAGCCCCGTATTAAGCGGGGGACACTACGAGCAGTACTTC	CASSPVLSGGHYEQYF
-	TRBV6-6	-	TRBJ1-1	TGTGCCAGCATCCCGGGGGGGGGAACTGAAGCTTTCTTT	CASIPGGGTEAFF